This TCR beta chain comes out of a study of T cell repertoires in cytomegalovirus infection. Study-level background: From public TCR beta signatures came an indication of both CMV infection and matching HLA type.

Points on this clonotype: Its antigen remains unidentified.

TCRdb redid the calling of the reads with MiXCR, one entry per CDR3 protein. The profile covers some 700,000 distinct CDR3 sequences, with 35% to 40% appearing a single time and 2.5% to 3% taken by the ten largest. The CDR3 is made up of 14 amino acids. V lost 3 bases to trimming and J lost 4 bases, with 10 bases between them. Overall study findings and caveats: CMV carriers with the relevant HLA were identified by cumulative public TCR beta family frequency. HLA-C-restricted CMV-specific TCR beta clonotypes were dominant in the ex vivo response.

This clonotype was obtained from a human donor in good health (CMV status not recorded). Some clones in this sample may be carry-over from other donors' samples. The chain couples TRBV12-3 or TRBV12-4 to TRBJ2-1; D is uncertain. What was sequenced was PBMCs. The CDR3 region is CASSFSDIYNEQFF. The CDR3 region has the DNA TGTGCCAGCAGTTTCAGCGACATATACAATGAGCAGTTCTTC.